The following is a T cell receptor (beta chain) sequence with its context. The antigen is not known. This sample was taken from a study of monozygotic twins with inflammatory bowel disease. Regarding the study as a whole: People with IBD had fewer clonotypes in common with others than healthy twins did, especially with disease activity. Twins with IBD were found to have lower TCRbeta diversity (inverse Simpson) than healthy co-twins.

Eight distinct reactions (per sample) were used to make the cDNA. Template switching introduced UMIs that contain a 6-nucleotide sample barcode. TCRdb re-called the 5' RACE reads and catalogs CDR3 proteins one per entry, DNA excluded. The sample table includes around 100,000 distinct CDR3 sequences. CDR1 is SGHDN, CDR2 FVKESK, per germline. The CDR3 spans 21 residues. This clonotype originated in a human donor with ulcerative colitis or Crohn's disease, or a healthy co-twin of an affected twin (not recorded which). The specimen sequenced was blood. The chain combines TRBV14 with TRBJ2-4; with no DNA, the TCRdb D assignment of TRBD1 cannot be verified. The CDR3 sequence is CASSQESFRTVPTIAKNIQYF.